A single sample is the source of the 28 T cell receptor beta chains below, sequenced in a study of CD8+ T cells in alopecia areata. Extracted from the samples, RNA was reverse transcribed into cDNA to serve as the sequencing template. TCRdb keeps only in-frame clones here, not all; method: immunoSEQ multiplex PCR. The sample lists 170,000 or so clones; 50% to 60% were seen once. The material sequenced was CD4+ T cells sorted from blood, taken at week 0. These receptors were taken from a human donor with alopecia areata.

CDR3 sequence reads: CASSPGTTMDGYTF. The DNA of the CDR3 is TGTGCCAGCTCACCTGGGACGACAATGGATGGCTACACCTTC. The rearrangement links TRBV18 to TRBJ1-2; a possible D gene is TRBD1 (5 bases). Germline CDR1 and CDR2: KGHSH and LQKENI. The CDR3 length is 14 residues. With 3 bases removed from V and 6 bases from J, the gap between germline ends came to 14 bases.

This clone is a singleton in its sample. This chain joins TRBV27 and TRBJ2-1; possible D gene TRBD2, 5 bases. Germline lookup yields CDR1 MNHEY and CDR2 SMNVEV (reference sequence). With 5 bases removed from V and 0 bases from J, the gap between germline ends came to 14 bases. The CDR3 spans 16 residues. In DNA form, the CDR3 reads TGTGCCAGCAGTCAAAGACGGAGGAGCTCCTACAATGAGCAGTTCTTC. Protein sequence: CASSQRRRSSYNEQFF.

This chain links TRBV7-2 with TRBJ1-2; 7 positions match TRBD1. This CDR3 spans 14 amino acids. The V gene end was trimmed by 5 bases and the J gene end by 4 bases; junction bases not matched to a gene: 7. The germline gives CDR1 SGHTA, CDR2 FQGNSA. The CDR3, as DNA: TGTGCCAGCAGCCCAACAGGGGCCTCCTATGGCTACACCTTC. Protein product: CASSPTGASYGYTF.

This chain connects TRBV11-2 to TRBJ1-4, with a weak D call TRBD1 (6 bases). With 5 bases removed from V and 10 bases from J, the gap between germline ends came to 11 bases. This CDR3 spans 12 amino acids. Per the germline V gene, CDR1 is SGHAT and CDR2 is FQNNGV. This CDR3 reads CASSQDSRKLFF. The DNA for the CDR3 is TGTGCCAGCAGCCAGGACAGCCGAAAACTGTTTTTT.

J is TRBJ1-1 and V is TRBV29-1; a weak D match, TRBD1 (5 bases). This CDR3 is built from 13 residues. V lost 0 bases, J lost 9 bases, and 14 bases lay in between. Germline values: CDR1 SQVTM, CDR2 ANQGSEA. CDR3 in DNA: TGCAGCGTTGAAGATCGGTCAGGGACCAAAGCTTTCTTT. This codes for CSVEDRSGTKAFF.

The chain uses TRBV2 and TRBJ1-3; D not certain. CDR1 and CDR2 (germline): SNHLY, FYNNEI. V dropped 4 bases and J dropped 0 bases, with 7 bases sitting between them. The CDR3 is 14 residues long. CDR3 residues: CASSVAGSGNTIYF. The CDR3 bases are TGTGCCAGCAGTGTTGCGGGCTCTGGAAACACCATATATTTT.

This rearrangement joins TRBV4-1 to TRBJ2-2, with D possibly being TRBD1 (5 bases). Per the germline V gene, CDR1 is MGHRA and CDR2 is YSYEKL. This CDR3 region has 18 residues. V was pared by 0 bases and J by 1 base, with 15 bases between. CDR3 bases: TGCGCCAGCAGCCAAGAGGGGCTAACCCGAAAGAACACCGGGGAGCTGTTTTTT. Translation: CASSQEGLTRKNTGELFF.

This clone was counted once. This chain links TRBV18 with TRBJ2-7; 7 bases line up with TRBD2. V dropped 4 bases and J dropped 0; count of bases not matched to a gene: 12. Germline CDR1 is KGHSH and CDR2 is LQKENI. The CDR3 is 17 residues long. The CDR3 here is CASSRGSRYQSSYEQYF. Here the CDR3 DNA reads TGTGCCAGCTCACGCGGGAGTCGGTACCAGAGCTCCTACGAGCAGTACTTC.

The chain is built from TRBV2 and TRBJ2-2; the D gene is possibly TRBD1 (6 bases). V lost 10 bases to trimming and J lost 5 bases, with 17 bases between them. CDR1 and CDR2 from the germline V gene are SNHLY and FYNNEI. The CDR3 loop spans 14 amino acids. The CDR3 region has the DNA TGTGCCACGGGAACAGGGTCATGGACCGGGGAGCTGTTTTTT. Amino acid sequence: CATGTGSWTGELFF.

This clone showed up just once. The chain carries TRBV18 and TRBJ2-3; D is unresolved. With 1 base removed from V and 0 bases from J, the gap between germline ends came to 14 bases. The CDR3 is 17 amino acids. From germline, CDR1 is KGHSH and CDR2 LQKENI. The CDR3 spells CASSPLTIGSSTDTQYF. CDR3 nucleotides: TGTGCCAGCTCACCACTCACGATCGGTTCTAGCACAGATACGCAGTATTTT.

The V gene is TRBV5-1, the J gene TRBJ2-7; D not resolved. The CDR3 covers 14 residues. Trimming took 0 bases from V and 2 from J, leaving 9 bases between them. CDR1 is SGHRS and CDR2 is YFSETQ in the germline V gene. As DNA, the CDR3 is TGCGCCAGCAGCTTGGATTCTAGTACCTACGAGCAGTACTTC. Translated: CASSLDSSTYEQYF.

The chain couples TRBV18 to TRBJ2-3; D may match TRBD1 or TRBD2 (5 bases each). From germline, CDR1 is KGHSH and CDR2 LQKENI. Trimming removed 1 base from V and 1 base from J, with 9 bases in between. CDR3 size: 15 residues. Here the CDR3 reads CASSPRGSRTDTQYF. Written as DNA, the CDR3 is TGTGCCAGCTCACCACGGGGGAGTCGCACAGATACGCAGTATTTT.

This clone has just one count. This sample also contains other DNA sequences that code for the same CDR3. The rearrangement joins TRBV29-1 to TRBJ2-5; 8 bases map to TRBD1. The V gene end was trimmed by 7 bases and the J gene end by 2 bases; junction bases not matched to a gene: 3. The length of the CDR3 is 12 residues. Germline-derived CDR1 and CDR2 are SQVTM and ANQGSEA. DNA of the CDR3: TGCAGCGCTGGACAGGGTCAAGAGACCCAGTACTTC. Protein sequence: CSAGQGQETQYF.

The chain combines TRBV11-3 with TRBJ1-5; D not resolved. CDR1 SGHNT and CDR2 YENEEA come from the germline V gene. The CDR3 covers 13 residues. With 5 bases removed from V and 9 bases from J, the gap between germline ends came to 14 bases. The chain's CDR3 is CASSGRTVWPQHF. CDR3 in DNA: TGTGCCAGCAGCGGTCGCACCGTATGGCCCCAGCATTTT.

The J gene is TRBJ2-7, the V gene TRBV2; no definite D call. In germline, CDR1 is SNHLY, CDR2 FYNNEI. Trimming shortened V by 6 bases and J by 3 bases, and 6 bases separated the two germline ends. The CDR3 length is 11 residues. Written as DNA, the CDR3 is TGTGCCAGCAGGGTGATCTACGAGCAGTACTTC. Protein product: CASRVIYEQYF. The entire variable domain, with the rest obtained from reference TRBV2 and TRBJ2-7, is as follows: EPEVTQTPSHQVTQMGQEVILRCVPISNHLYFYWYRQILGQKVEFLVSFYNNEISEKSEIFDDQFSVERPDGSNFTLKIRSTKLEDSAMYFCASRVIYEQYFGPGTRLTVT.

This clone was detected only a few times. V usage is TRBV27 and J usage is TRBJ2-7, with D unclear. The CDR3 contains 11 residues. The germline V gene encodes CDR1 MNHEY and CDR2 SMNVEV (reference sequence). V lost 3 bases to trimming and J lost 6 bases, with 6 bases between them. The CDR3 is CASSFGGEQYF. The CDR3 nucleotides read TGTGCCAGCAGTTTCGGTGGCGAGCAGTACTTC.

The gene calls are TRBV2 and TRBJ2-2, with 7 bases aligning to TRBD1. CDR1 and CDR2 (germline): SNHLY, FYNNEI. This CDR3 spans 14 amino acids. Trimming took 11 bases from V and 7 from J; bases not matched to a gene: 13. The CDR3 loop reads CASQETGTVGELFF. The CDR3 DNA is TGTGCCTCGCAAGAGACAGGGACGGTCGGGGAGCTGTTTTTT.

This chain connects TRBV7-2 to TRBJ2-7; 7 bases agree with TRBD2. This CDR3 is 15 amino acids long. Germline V gene lookup returns CDR1 SGHTA and CDR2 FQGNSA. Losses at the gene ends were 5 bases for V and 2 bases for J; bases not matched to a gene: 9. CDR3 sequence: CASSQISSGPYEQYF. In nucleotides, the CDR3 is TGTGCCAGCAGCCAGATCTCTAGCGGCCCCTACGAGCAGTACTTC.

This clone occurred a few times. The chain combines TRBV29-1 with TRBJ1-5; 7 bases line up with TRBD1. The V and J ends lost 4 bases and 0 bases, in that order; junction bases with no gene match: 0. The CDR3 loop spans 13 amino acids. Germline values: CDR1 SQVTM, CDR2 ANQGSEA. This CDR3 is CSVGDSSNQPQHF. CDR3 DNA: TGCAGCGTTGGGGACAGTAGCAATCAGCCCCAGCATTTT.

The V gene is TRBV11-3, the J gene TRBJ2-6; D uncertain. The CDR3 spans 18 residues. The germline CDR1 and CDR2 sequences are SGHNT and YENEEA. V lost 5 bases and J lost 0, with 17 bases in between. The CDR3 protein is CASSPYTRIVSGANVLTF. CDR3 in DNA: TGTGCCAGCAGCCCCTACACCAGGATCGTCTCTGGGGCCAACGTCCTGACTTTC.

This clone has a handful of counts. The V gene is TRBV2, the J gene TRBJ2-5; D not resolved. Between the trimmed V and J ends, which lost 4 bases and 2 bases, there was a span of 2 bases. Germline V gene data show CDR1 as SNHLY and CDR2 as FYNNEI. This CDR3 region has 11 residues. CDR3 protein: CASSVQETQYF. DNA for the CDR3: TGTGCCAGCAGTGTGCAAGAGACCCAGTACTTC.

This clone was counted only a few times. The chain's CDR3 is CASSRLRAGGRLETQYF. In DNA, the CDR3 is TGTGCCAGCAGCCGACTACGAGCGGGGGGGCGACTTGAGACCCAGTACTTC. The chain is built from TRBV14 and TRBJ2-5; 10 nucleotides agree with TRBD2. Looked up from germline, CDR1 is SGHDN and CDR2 is FVKESK. The J segment lost 5 bases and the V segment lost 4 bases, leaving 13 bases of the junction unmatched. The CDR3 runs 17 residues.

The gene calls are TRBV29-1 and TRBJ1-5, with a tentative D call TRBD1 (6 bases). Trimming cost V 5 bases and J 6 bases, with 14 bases left between them. This CDR3 contains 13 residues. CDR1 and CDR2 (germline): SQVTM, ANQGSEA. The CDR3 is CSVLTGLGQPQHF. The DNA of the CDR3 is TGCAGCGTTTTGACAGGATTAGGTCAGCCCCAGCATTTT.

The CDR3, as DNA: TGTGCCAGCAGCGATTCAGGTTTGAATTCACCCCTCCACTTT. Its protein is CASSDSGLNSPLHF. The chain couples TRBV7-6 to TRBJ1-6; D gene ambiguous. The CDR3 is made up of 14 amino acids. The V gene's germline CDR1 is SGHVS and CDR2 FNYEAQ. Trimming cost V 5 bases and J 7 bases, with 12 bases left between them. Supplemented by reference TRBV7-6 and TRBJ1-6, the full variable domain reads GAGVSQSPRYKVTKRGQDVALRCDPISGHVSLYWYRQALGQGPEFLTYFNYEAQQDKSGLPNDRFSAERPEGSISTLTIQRTEQRDSAMYRCASSDSGLNSPLHFGNGTRLTVT.

Regarding this clone: Other DNA sequences from this sample encode an identical CDR3 as well. The chain links TRBV15 to TRBJ2-1; D gene ambiguous. Germline V gene lookup returns CDR1 LNHNV and CDR2 YYDKDF (reference sequence). This CDR3 comprises 11 residues. V was trimmed by 0 bases and J by 10 bases, leaving 4 bases between them. The CDR3 sequence: CATSRDSEQFF. In DNA form, the CDR3 reads TGTGCCACCAGCAGAGATTCAGAGCAGTTCTTC.

The chain joins TRBV2 to TRBJ1-1; no definite D call. The CDR3 runs 15 residues. V lost 8 bases, J lost 4 bases, and 20 bases lay in between. From germline, CDR1 is SNHLY and CDR2 FYNNEI. Written as DNA, the CDR3 is TGTGCCAGCTTGGGCTCAGTCGTTAGCGGCACTGAAGCTTTCTTT. Protein: CASLGSVVSGTEAFF. The full variable domain, completed using reference TRBV2 and TRBJ1-1, is EPEVTQTPSHQVTQMGQEVILRCVPISNHLYFYWYRQILGQKVEFLVSFYNNEISEKSEIFDDQFSVERPDGSNFTLKIRSTKLEDSAMYFCASLGSVVSGTEAFFGQGTRLTVV.

Only one count was recorded for this clone. The chain is built from TRBV18 and TRBJ2-7, with D perhaps TRBD1 (6 bases). CDR3 size: 13 residues. The ends were cut back, 4 bases at V and 3 bases at J, with 10 bases in the middle. The germline V gene has CDR1 KGHSH and CDR2 LQKENI. The CDR3 sequence is CASSRDTNYEQYF. For the CDR3, the DNA is TGTGCCAGCTCACGGGACACCAACTACGAGCAGTACTTC.

The chain recombines TRBV4-1 with TRBJ2-7; weak D call: TRBD2 (5 bases). V lost 1 base, J lost 3 bases, and 16 bases lay in between. The V gene's germline CDR1 is MGHRA and CDR2 YSYEKL. The CDR3 sequence is 16 residues long. CDR3 DNA: TGCGCCAGCAGCCAAGGTGTTGGGCTAGCTGTCTACGAGCAGTACTTC. Its protein product is CASSQGVGLAVYEQYF.